The 7 T cell receptor beta chains reported below all come from one sample, sequenced in a study of cytomegalovirus exposure and HLA in healthy donors. The PCR was carried out with 60 Vbeta primers and 13 Jbeta primers. Profiled with immunoSEQ multiplex PCR; TCRdb holds only in-frame clones, not every one. Here the sample table reports about 160,000 clones. The sample taken for sequencing was PBMCs. These TCRs come from a woman in her sixties or seventies in good health and CMV-seronegative.

The chain has TRBV13 and TRBJ2-2; the match to TRBD2 covers 7 bases. The CDR3 has 16 residues. The germline gives CDR1 PRHDT, CDR2 FYEKMQ (reference sequence). V gave up 0 bases and J gave up 4 bases; unmatched junction bases: 5. CDR3 coding DNA: TGTGCCAGCAGCTTAGGCGTCAGGGAGGGCACCGGGGAGCTGTTTTTT. Translation: CASSLGVREGTGELFF.

The CDR3 here is CASSFQGWETQYF. CDR3 in DNA: TGCGCCAGCAGCTTTCAGGGCTGGGAGACCCAGTACTTC. The genes are TRBV5-1 and TRBJ2-5, with TRBD1 as a possible D gene (5 bases). V was shortened by 2 bases and J by 5 bases, with 10 bases between the two germline ends. This CDR3 is 13 amino acids long. CDR1 and CDR2 (germline): SGHRS, YFSETQ.

The chain carries TRBV11-2 and TRBJ2-2; 7 bases are shared with TRBD2. This CDR3 has 16 amino acids. CDR1 SGHAT and CDR2 FQNNGV come from the germline V gene. V was pared by 7 bases and J by 2 bases, with 10 bases of the junction left unmatched. The CDR3 DNA reads TGTGCCAGCACCGCCCGGGACTACCGAAACACCGGGGAGCTGTTTTTT. Encoded protein: CASTARDYRNTGELFF.

The rearrangement links TRBV27 to TRBJ1-2; D ambiguous. The CDR3 has 13 residues. V lost 3 bases, J lost 5 bases, and 10 bases lay in between. Germline loops: CDR1 MNHEY, CDR2 SMNVEV (reference sequence). CDR3: CASSFTFGYGYTF. CDR3 nucleotides: TGTGCCAGCAGTTTTACTTTTGGTTATGGCTACACCTTC.

This rearrangement joins TRBV9 to TRBJ2-1, with a weak D call TRBD1 (6 bases). The germline gives CDR1 SGDLS, CDR2 YYNGEE. The CDR3 totals 14 residues. Deletions cut 2 bases from V and 4 bases from J, with 10 bases between. The DNA of the CDR3 is TGTGCCAGCAGCGTCGGGACAAGTTACAATGAGCAGTTCTTC. Encoded protein: CASSVGTSYNEQFF.

This chain connects TRBV4-1 to TRBJ2-6; a weak D match, TRBD1 (6 bases). The CDR3 spans 19 residues. Germline assignment: CDR1 MGHRA and CDR2 YSYEKL. V was cut by 1 base and J by 0 bases, with 16 bases left in between. For the CDR3, the DNA is TGCGCCAGCAGCCAAGCGTGGCTCCAGGGGAGCTCTGGGGCCAACGTCCTGACTTTC. It is translated as CASSQAWLQGSSGANVLTF.

The V and J genes are TRBV5-1 and TRBJ2-7, with no clear D. V was trimmed by 0 bases and J by 2 bases, leaving 18 bases between them. CDR1 SGHRS and CDR2 YFSETQ come from the germline V gene. The CDR3 sequence is 17 residues long. The CDR3 coding sequence is TGCGCCAGCAGCTTGGGGATCGGATCAGGCTACACCTACGAGCAGTACTTC. As protein: CASSLGIGSGYTYEQYF.